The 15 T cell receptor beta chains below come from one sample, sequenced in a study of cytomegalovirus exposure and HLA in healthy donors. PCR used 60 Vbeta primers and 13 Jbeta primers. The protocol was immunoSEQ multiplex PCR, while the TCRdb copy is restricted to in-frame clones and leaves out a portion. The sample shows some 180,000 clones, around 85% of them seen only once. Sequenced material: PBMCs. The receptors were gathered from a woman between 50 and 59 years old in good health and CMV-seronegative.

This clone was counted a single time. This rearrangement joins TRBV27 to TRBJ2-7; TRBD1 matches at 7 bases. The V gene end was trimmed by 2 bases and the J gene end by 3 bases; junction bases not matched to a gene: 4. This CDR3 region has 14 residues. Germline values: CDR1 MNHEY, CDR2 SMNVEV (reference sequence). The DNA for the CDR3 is TGTGCCAGCAGTTTACTGCCAGGGGGCTACGAGCAGTACTTC. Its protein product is CASSLLPGGYEQYF.

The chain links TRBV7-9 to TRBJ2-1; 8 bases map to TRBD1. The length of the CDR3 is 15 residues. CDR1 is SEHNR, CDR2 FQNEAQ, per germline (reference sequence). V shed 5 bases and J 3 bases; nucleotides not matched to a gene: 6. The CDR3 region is CASSREGQVYNEQFF. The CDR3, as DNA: TGTGCCAGCAGCCGTGAGGGACAGGTCTACAATGAGCAGTTCTTC.

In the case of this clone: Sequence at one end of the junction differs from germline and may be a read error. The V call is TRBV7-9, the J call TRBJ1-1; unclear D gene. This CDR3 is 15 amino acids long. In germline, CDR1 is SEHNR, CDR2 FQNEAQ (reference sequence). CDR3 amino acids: CSSSLALGVNTEAFF. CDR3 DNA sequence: TGTTCCAGCAGCTTAGCGTTGGGCGTGAACACTGAAGCTTTCTTT.

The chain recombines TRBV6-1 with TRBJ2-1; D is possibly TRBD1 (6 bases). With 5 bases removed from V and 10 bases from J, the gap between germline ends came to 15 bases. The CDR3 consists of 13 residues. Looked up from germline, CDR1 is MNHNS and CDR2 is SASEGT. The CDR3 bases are TGTGCCAGCAGTACACAGGGTGTCAACGAGCAGTTCTTC. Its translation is CASSTQGVNEQFF.

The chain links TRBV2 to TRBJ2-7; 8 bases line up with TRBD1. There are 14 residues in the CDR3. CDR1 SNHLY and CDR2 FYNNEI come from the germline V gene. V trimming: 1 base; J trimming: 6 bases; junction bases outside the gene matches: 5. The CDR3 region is CASSEETGASEQYF. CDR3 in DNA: TGTGCCAGCAGTGAAGAGACAGGGGCGAGCGAGCAGTACTTC.

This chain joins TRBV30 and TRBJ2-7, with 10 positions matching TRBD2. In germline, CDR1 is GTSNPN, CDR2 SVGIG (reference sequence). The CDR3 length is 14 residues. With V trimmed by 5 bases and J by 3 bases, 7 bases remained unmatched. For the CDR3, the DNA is TGTGCCTGGGCGTCTGCTAGCGGGAGCTACGAGCAGTACTTC. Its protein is CAWASASGSYEQYF.

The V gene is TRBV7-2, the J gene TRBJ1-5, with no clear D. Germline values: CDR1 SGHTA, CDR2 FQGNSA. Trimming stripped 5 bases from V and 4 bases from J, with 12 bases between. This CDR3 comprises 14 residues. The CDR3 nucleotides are TGTGCCAGCAGCCTTAGTTCTTTAAATCAGCCCCAGCATTTT. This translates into CASSLSSLNQPQHF.

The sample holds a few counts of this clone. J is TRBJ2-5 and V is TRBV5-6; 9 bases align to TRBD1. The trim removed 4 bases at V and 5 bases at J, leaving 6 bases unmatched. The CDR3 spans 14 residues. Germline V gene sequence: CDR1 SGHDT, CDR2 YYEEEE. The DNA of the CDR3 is TGTGCCAGCAGCCCCCGGGACAGGGTGGAGACCCAGTACTTC. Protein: CASSPRDRVETQYF.

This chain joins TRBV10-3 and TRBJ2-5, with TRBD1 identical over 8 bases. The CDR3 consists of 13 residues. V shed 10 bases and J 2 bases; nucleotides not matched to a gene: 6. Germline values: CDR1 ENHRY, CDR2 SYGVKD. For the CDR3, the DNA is TGTGCCACCGCCGGGACAGGTCAAGAGACCCAGTACTTC. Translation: CATAGTGQETQYF.

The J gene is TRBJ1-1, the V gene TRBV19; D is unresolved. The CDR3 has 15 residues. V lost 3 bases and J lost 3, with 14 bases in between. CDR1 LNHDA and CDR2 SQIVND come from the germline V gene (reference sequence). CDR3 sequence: CASSIYQGGDTEAFF. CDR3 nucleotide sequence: TGTGCCAGTAGTATTTATCAAGGAGGAGACACTGAAGCTTTCTTT.

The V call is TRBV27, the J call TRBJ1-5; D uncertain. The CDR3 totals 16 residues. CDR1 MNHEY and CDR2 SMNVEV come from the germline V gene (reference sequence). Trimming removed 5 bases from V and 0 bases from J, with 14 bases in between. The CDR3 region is CASSPLADYSNQPQHF. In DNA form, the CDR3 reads TGTGCCAGCAGTCCCCTCGCAGATTATAGCAATCAGCCCCAGCATTTT.

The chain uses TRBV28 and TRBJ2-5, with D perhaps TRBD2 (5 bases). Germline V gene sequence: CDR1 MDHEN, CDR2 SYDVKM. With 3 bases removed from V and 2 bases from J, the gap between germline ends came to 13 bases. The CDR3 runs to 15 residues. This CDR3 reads CASSFVSVNQETQYF. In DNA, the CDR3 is TGTGCCAGCAGTTTTGTTAGCGTAAATCAAGAGACCCAGTACTTC.

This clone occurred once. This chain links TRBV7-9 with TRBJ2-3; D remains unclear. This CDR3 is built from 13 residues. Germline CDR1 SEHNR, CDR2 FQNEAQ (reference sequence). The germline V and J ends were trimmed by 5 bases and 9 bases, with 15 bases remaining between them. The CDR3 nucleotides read TGTGCCAGCAGCCTCGATTCACTAAGAACGCAGTATTTT. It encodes CASSLDSLRTQYF.

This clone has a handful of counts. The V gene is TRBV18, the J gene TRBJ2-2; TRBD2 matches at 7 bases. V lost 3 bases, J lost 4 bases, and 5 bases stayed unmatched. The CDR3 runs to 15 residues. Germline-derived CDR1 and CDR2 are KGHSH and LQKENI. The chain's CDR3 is CASSPNPGGTGELFF. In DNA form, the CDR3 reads TGTGCCAGCTCACCTAACCCGGGGGGCACCGGGGAGCTGTTTTTT.

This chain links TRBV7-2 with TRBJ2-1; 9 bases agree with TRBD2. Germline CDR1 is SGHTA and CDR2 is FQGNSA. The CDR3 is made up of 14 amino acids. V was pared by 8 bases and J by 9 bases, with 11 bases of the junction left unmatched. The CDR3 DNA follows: TGTGCCAGCTTAGTAGCGGGAGCCCTCGGTGAGCAGTTCTTC. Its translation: CASLVAGALGEQFF.